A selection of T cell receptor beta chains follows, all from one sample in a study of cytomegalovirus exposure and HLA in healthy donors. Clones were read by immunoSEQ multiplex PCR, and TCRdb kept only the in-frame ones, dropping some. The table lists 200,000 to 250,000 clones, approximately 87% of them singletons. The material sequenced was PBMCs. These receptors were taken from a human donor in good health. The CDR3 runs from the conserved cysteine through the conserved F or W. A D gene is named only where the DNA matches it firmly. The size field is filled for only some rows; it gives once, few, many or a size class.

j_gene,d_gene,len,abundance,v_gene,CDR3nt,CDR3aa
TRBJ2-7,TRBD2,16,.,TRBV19,TGTGCCAGTAGTCCCGGGACTAGCGGGAGAGGGTACGAGCAGTACTTC,CASSPGTSGRGYEQYF
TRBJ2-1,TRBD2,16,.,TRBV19,TGTGCCAGTACAGGAGGACTAGTAAGCTCCTACAATGAGCAGTTCTTC,CASTGGLVSSYNEQFF
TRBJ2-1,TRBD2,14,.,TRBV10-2,TGCGCCAGCAGTGCAGCGGGAGCGGCGAATGAGCAGTTCTTC,CASSAAGAANEQFF
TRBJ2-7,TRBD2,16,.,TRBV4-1,TGCGCCAGCAGCCAAGTTCTAGCGGACACCTCCTACGAGCAGTACTTC,CASSQVLADTSYEQYF
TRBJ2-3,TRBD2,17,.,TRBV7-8,TGTGCCAGCAGCTTAGAGTGGGGACTAGCGGGAGCAGATACGCAGTATTTT,CASSLEWGLAGADTQYF
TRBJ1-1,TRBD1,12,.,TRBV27,TGTGCCAGCAGTTTATTGACAGGGGAAGCTTTCTTT,CASSLLTGEAFF
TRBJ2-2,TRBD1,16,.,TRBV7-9,TGTTCCAGCAGGCCCGGGACAGGGGGCGTCACCGGGGAGCTGTTTTTT,CSSRPGTGGVTGELFF
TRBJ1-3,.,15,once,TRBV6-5,TGTGCCAGCAGCGAAACGGGGGGGCCAGGAAACACCATATATTTT,CASSETGGPGNTIYF
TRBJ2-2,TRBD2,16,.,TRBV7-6,TGTGCCAGCAGCTTAGATCTAGCGGAGAACACCGGGGAGCTGTTTTTT,CASSLDLAENTGELFF
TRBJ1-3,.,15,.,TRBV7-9,TGTGCCAGCAGTTTTAAGGGAGACAGGGGAAACACCATATATTTT,CASSFKGDRGNTIYF
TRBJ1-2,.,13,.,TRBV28,TGTGCCAGCAGAAGGACAGCAGACTATGGCTACACCTTC,CASRRTADYGYTF
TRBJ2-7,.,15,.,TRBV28,TGTGCCAGCAGGTCCCTTCCGGGACAAACCTACGAGCAGTACTTC,CASRSLPGQTYEQYF
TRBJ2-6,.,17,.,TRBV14,TGTGCCAGCAGCCAAGCGTTTGTTTACTCTGGGGCCAACGTCCTGACTTTC,CASSQAFVYSGANVLTF
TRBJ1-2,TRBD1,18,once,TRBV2,TGTGCCAGCAGTGAACGAAAGAGGACAGGGGGCGCTCTTTACGGCTACACCTTC,CASSERKRTGGALYGYTF
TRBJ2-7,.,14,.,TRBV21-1,TGTGCCAGCAGGGGGCTAGACAGGGGGAGGGAGCAGTACTTC,CASRGLDRGREQYF
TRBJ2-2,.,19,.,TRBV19,TGTGCCAGTAGTATAGATCTATGGGGTAGGCGGGAAAACACCGGGGAGCTGTTTTTT,CASSIDLWGRRENTGELFF
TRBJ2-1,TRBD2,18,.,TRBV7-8,TGTGCCAGCAGCCCCGCAGCCTACGGACTAGCGGACTACAATGAGCAGTTCTTC,CASSPAAYGLADYNEQFF
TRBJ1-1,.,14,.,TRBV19,TGTGCCAGTAGTATCTCTCTTATCAACACTGAAGCTTTCTTT,CASSISLINTEAFF
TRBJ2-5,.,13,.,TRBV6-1,TGTGCCAGCAGGAGGACAGCCCAAGAGACCCAGTACTTC,CASRRTAQETQYF
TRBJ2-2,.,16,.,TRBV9,TGTGCCAGCAGCGTAGCTGGGACAACGAACACCGGGGAGCTGTTTTTT,CASSVAGTTNTGELFF
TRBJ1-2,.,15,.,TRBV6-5,TGTGCCAGCAGTTACAGGGTGGGGGGGGCGCGGGGCTACACCTTC,CASSYRVGGARGYTF
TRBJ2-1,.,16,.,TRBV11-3,TGTGCCAGCAGCTTAGATGGGGGAGGTACCTACAATGAGCAGTTCTTC,CASSLDGGGTYNEQFF
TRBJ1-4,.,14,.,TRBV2,TGTGCCAGCAGTGAACAGGGGTGGGGCGAAAAACTGTTTTTT,CASSEQGWGEKLFF
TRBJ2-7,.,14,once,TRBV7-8,TGTGCCAGCAGCTTAGGGGGGTATGGGGGGGAGCAGTACTTC,CASSLGGYGGEQYF
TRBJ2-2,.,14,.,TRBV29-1,TGCAGCGTGCTGGGACAAATGAACACCGGGGAGCTGTTTTTT,CSVLGQMNTGELFF
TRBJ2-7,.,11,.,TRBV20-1,TGCAGTGCTAGGAGGAACTACGAGCAGTACTTC,CSARRNYEQYF
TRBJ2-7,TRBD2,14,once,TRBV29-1,TGCAGCGTTCGGGGGGGGACAACACCCTACGAGCAGTACTTC,CSVRGGTTPYEQYF
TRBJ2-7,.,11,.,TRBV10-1,TGCGCCAGCAGGTGCGGAATGCAGCAGTACTTC,CASRCGMQQYF
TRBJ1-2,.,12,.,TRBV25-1,TGTGCCAGCAGTGAACGAGGGGGAGGCTACACCTTC,CASSERGGGYTF
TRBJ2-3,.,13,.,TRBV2,TGTGCCAGCAGTGGCAGCGTCGCCCATACGCAGTATTTT,CASSGSVAHTQYF
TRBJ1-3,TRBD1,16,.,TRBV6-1,TGTGCCAGCAGTGCCACCGGGACAGGGTCTGGAAACACCATATATTTT,CASSATGTGSGNTIYF
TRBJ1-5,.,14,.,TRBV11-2,TGTGCCAGCAGCGTTACAGGTTTAAATCAGCCCCAGCATTTT,CASSVTGLNQPQHF
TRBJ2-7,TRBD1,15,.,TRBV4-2,TGTGCCAGCAGCCAACTTTGGACAGGGACCTACGAGCAGTACTTC,CASSQLWTGTYEQYF
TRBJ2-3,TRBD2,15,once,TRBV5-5,TGTGCCAGCAGCTATCTAGCGGGAGGAGGGGATACGCAGTATTTT,CASSYLAGGGDTQYF
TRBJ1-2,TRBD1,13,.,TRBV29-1,TGCAGCGTTGGGACAGGGAACCTCTATGGCTACACCTTC,CSVGTGNLYGYTF
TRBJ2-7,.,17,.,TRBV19,TGTGCCAGTACCGGCCGGGACCCACCCGGGAGCTCCTACGAGCAGTACTTC,CASTGRDPPGSSYEQYF
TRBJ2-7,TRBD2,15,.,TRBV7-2,TGTGCCAGCAGCTCAGGACTAGCGGGATCCTACGAGCAGTACTTC,CASSSGLAGSYEQYF
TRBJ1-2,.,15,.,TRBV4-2,TGTGCCAGCAGCCAAGATTTAGGGGCAGGGGATGGCTACACCTTC,CASSQDLGAGDGYTF
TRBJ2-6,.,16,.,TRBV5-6,TGTGCCAGCAGCTCAGGACAGAACTCTGGGGCCAACGTCCTGACTTTC,CASSSGQNSGANVLTF
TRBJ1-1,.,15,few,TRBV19,TGTGCCAGTAGTTCCTGGGGTAACAGGGACACTGAAGCTTTCTTT,CASSSWGNRDTEAFF
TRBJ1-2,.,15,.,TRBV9,TGTGCCAGCAGCCTCCTATCTACAGGGAACTATGGCTACACCTTC,CASSLLSTGNYGYTF
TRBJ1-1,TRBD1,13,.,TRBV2,TGTACCAGCAGAAGACGACAGGGACAAGAAGCTTTCTTT,CTSRRRQGQEAFF
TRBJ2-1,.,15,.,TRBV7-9,TGTGCCAGCAGCCCGAGCTCGGGTACATACAATGAGCAGTTCTTC,CASSPSSGTYNEQFF
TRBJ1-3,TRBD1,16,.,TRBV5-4,TGTGCCAGCAGCTTGGCCGGGACAGCCACTGGAAACACCATATATTTT,CASSLAGTATGNTIYF
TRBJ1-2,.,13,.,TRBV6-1,TGTGCCAGCAGCCCAACTATGGACAGTGGCTACACCTTC,CASSPTMDSGYTF
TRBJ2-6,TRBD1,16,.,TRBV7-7,TGTGCTAGCAGCCCCGGACAGGGGTTTGGGGCCAACGTCCTGACTTTC,CASSPGQGFGANVLTF
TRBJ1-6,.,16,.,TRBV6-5,TGTGCCAGCAGTTACTCGTTTGCGGGGGCCGGATCACCCCTCCACTTT,CASSYSFAGAGSPLHF
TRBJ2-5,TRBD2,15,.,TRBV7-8,TGTGCCAGCAGCTTTAGCGGGAGGGCCCGGGAGACCCAGTACTTC,CASSFSGRARETQYF
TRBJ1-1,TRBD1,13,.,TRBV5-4,TGTGCCAGCAGGGGGACAGGCAACCCTGAAGCTTTCTTT,CASRGTGNPEAFF
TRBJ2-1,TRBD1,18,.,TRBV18,TGTGCCAGCTCACCGAAACTAATGGCCACAGGGGTCCTCAATGAGCAGTTCTTC,CASSPKLMATGVLNEQFF
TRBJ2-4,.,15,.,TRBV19,TGTGCCAGTAGCCAGGGGATGGGAGCCAAAAACATTCAGTACTTC,CASSQGMGAKNIQYF
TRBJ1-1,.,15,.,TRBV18,TGTGCCAGCTCAAAGGGGGTACTCCAGAACACTGAAGCTTTCTTT,CASSKGVLQNTEAFF
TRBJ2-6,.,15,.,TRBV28,TGTGCCAGCAGGGTCAGGGCTATGGGGGCCAACGTCCTGACTTTC,CASRVRAMGANVLTF
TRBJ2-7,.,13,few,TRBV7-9,TGTGCCAGCAGCTTATCAGGGGGGTACGAGCAGTACTTC,CASSLSGGYEQYF
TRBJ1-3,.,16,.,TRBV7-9,TGTGCCAGCAGCTCCTACAGGGAAAACTCTGGAAACACCATATATTTT,CASSSYRENSGNTIYF
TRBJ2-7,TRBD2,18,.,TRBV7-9,TGTGCCAGCGGATCTATGACTAGCGGGAGGGCAAGACCCTACGAGCAGTACTTC,CASGSMTSGRARPYEQYF
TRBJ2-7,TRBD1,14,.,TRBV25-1,TGTGCCAGCAGTGCCCGGACAGGGAACCACGAGCAGTACTTC,CASSARTGNHEQYF
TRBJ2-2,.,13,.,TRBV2,TGTGCCAGCACAGGGGAGAATAGCGGGGAGCTGTTTTTT,CASTGENSGELFF
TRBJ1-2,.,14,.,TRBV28,TGTGCCAGCAGTCAGGCGGGAACTAACTATGGCTACACCTTC,CASSQAGTNYGYTF
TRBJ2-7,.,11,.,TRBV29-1,TGCAGCGTTGCAACAGTCCCCGAGCAGTACTTC,CSVATVPEQYF